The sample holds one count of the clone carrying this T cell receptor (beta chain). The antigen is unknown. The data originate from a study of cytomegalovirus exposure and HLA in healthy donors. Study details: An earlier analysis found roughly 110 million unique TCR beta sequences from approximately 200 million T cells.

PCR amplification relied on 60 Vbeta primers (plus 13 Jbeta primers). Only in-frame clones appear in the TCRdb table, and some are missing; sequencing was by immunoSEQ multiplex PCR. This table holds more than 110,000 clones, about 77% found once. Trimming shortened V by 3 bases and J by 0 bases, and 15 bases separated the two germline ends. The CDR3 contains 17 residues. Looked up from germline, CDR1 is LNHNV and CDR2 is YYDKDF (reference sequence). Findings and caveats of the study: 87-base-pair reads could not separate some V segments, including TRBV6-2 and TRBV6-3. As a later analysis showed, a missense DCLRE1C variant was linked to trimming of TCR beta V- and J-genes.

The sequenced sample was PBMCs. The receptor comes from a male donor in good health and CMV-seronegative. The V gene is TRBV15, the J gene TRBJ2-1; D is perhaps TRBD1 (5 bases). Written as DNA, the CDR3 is TGTGCCACCAGCAGTTACCAGGGTTTAAGCTCCTACAATGAGCAGTTCTTC. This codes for CATSSYQGLSSYNEQFF.